Listed here are 12 T cell receptor beta chains from one sample, sequenced in a study of T cell changes during pregnancy in multiple sclerosis. Profiled with immunoSEQ multiplex PCR; TCRdb holds only in-frame clones, not every one. The sample includes around 36,000 clones, about 93% of them seen just once. The sequencing here drew on CD4+ T cells from peripheral blood mononuclear cells, taken in the third trimester of pregnancy. The receptors stem from a female donor with multiple sclerosis, enrolled in a pregnancy study.

The chain joins TRBV29-1 to TRBJ1-5; TRBD1 agrees at 7 bases. CDR3 length equals 14 residues. J lost 5 bases, V lost 4 bases, and 8 bases had no gene match. Germline-derived CDR1 and CDR2 are SQVTM and ANQGSEA. CDR3 coding DNA: TGCAGCGTTGTAATAGGGGGCCGGGATCAGCCCCAGCATTTT. The encoded protein is CSVVIGGRDQPQHF.

The chain joins TRBV4-1 to TRBJ2-3; 9 bases fit TRBD1. Trimming at V came to 4 bases and at J to 9 bases, leaving 2 bases not matched to a gene. The CDR3 runs 12 residues. Germline V lookup: CDR1 MGHRA, CDR2 YSYEKL. The CDR3 nucleotides are TGCGCCAGCAGCCTCACAGGGGGCACGCAGTATTTT. Protein: CASSLTGGTQYF.

This clone was detected once. The J gene is TRBJ1-3, the V gene TRBV2; D ambiguous. V lost 2 bases and J 2 bases, leaving 10 bases between the germline ends. This CDR3 spans 15 amino acids. Germline-derived CDR1 and CDR2 are SNHLY and FYNNEI. CDR3: CASSENSIAGNTIYF. In DNA, the CDR3 is TGTGCCAGCAGTGAAAACAGCATCGCTGGAAACACCATATATTTT.

V is TRBV5-1 and J is TRBJ2-5; TRBD1 might be the D (6 bases). CDR1 is SGHRS, CDR2 YFSETQ, per germline. The CDR3 runs to 14 residues. V lost 1 base and J lost 2, with 9 bases in between. The CDR3 loop reads CASSLQGTQETQYF. CDR3 nucleotides: TGCGCCAGCAGCTTGCAGGGGACGCAAGAGACCCAGTACTTC.

The V and J genes are TRBV27 and TRBJ1-5, with D maybe TRBD1 (5 bases). Germline CDR1 reads MNHEY; CDR2 reads SMNVEV (reference sequence). This CDR3 has 13 amino acids. Trimming took 5 bases from V and 4 from J, leaving 9 bases between them. The CDR3 loop is CASSKGWNQPQHF. In nucleotides, the CDR3 is TGTGCCAGCAGTAAGGGGTGGAATCAGCCCCAGCATTTT.

The chain links TRBV5-8 to TRBJ2-1, with D perhaps TRBD2 (6 bases). CDR1 and CDR2 from the germline V gene are SGHTS and YDEGEE. With 1 base removed from V and 0 bases from J, the gap between germline ends came to 8 bases. This CDR3 has 15 amino acids. The CDR3 nucleotides read TGTGCCAGCAGCTTGCGGGGGAGCTCCTACAATGAGCAGTTCTTC. Encoded protein: CASSLRGSSYNEQFF.

The gene calls are TRBV12-5 and TRBJ2-3; D gene ambiguous. The CDR3 length is 15 residues. The germline V gene encodes CDR1 LGHNT and CDR2 FRNRAP. Trimming took 2 bases from V and 2 from J, leaving 11 bases between them. CDR3 in DNA: TGTGCTAGTGGTTTGAGTAGCACCGTCACAGATACGCAGTATTTT. This translates into CASGLSSTVTDTQYF.

The sample holds one count of this clone. This chain links TRBV29-1 with TRBJ2-1; 10 positions agree with TRBD1. Germline V gene lookup returns CDR1 SQVTM and CDR2 ANQGSEA. V lost 4 bases, J lost 5 bases, and 2 bases stayed unmatched. This CDR3 has 13 residues. The CDR3 is CSVGGQGDNEQFF. CDR3 bases: TGCAGCGTTGGAGGACAGGGGGACAATGAGCAGTTCTTC.

V is TRBV21-1 and J is TRBJ2-4; the tabulated D call, TRBD2, remains unverified against the DNA. TRBV21-1 is classified as a pseudogene. The CDR3 sequence is 15 residues long. Written as DNA, the CDR3 is TGTGCCAGTCACGGGGGAGGAGTAGCCAAAAACATTCAGTACTTC. Translating gives CASHGGGVAKNIQYF.

The chain carries TRBV6-1 and TRBJ2-1; tentative D call: TRBD1 (6 bases). Germline V gene data show CDR1 as MNHNS and CDR2 as SASEGT. Trimming removed 4 bases from V and 3 bases from J, with 13 bases in between. This CDR3 comprises 15 residues. The CDR3 reads CASSGGLELYNEQFF. The CDR3 nucleotides read TGTGCCAGCAGTGGGGGGCTGGAACTCTACAATGAGCAGTTCTTC.

The rearrangement links TRBV7-2 to TRBJ2-5; 11 nucleotides agree with TRBD1. The CDR3 length is 16 residues. CDR1 and CDR2 (germline): SGHTA, FQGNSA. With V trimmed by 5 bases and J by 2 bases, 7 bases remained unmatched. This chain's CDR3 is CASSTDRGRYQETQYF. The CDR3 DNA sequence: TGTGCCAGCAGCACGGACAGGGGGCGGTATCAAGAGACCCAGTACTTC.

The chain joins TRBV10-3 to TRBJ2-2, with D possibly being TRBD1 (5 bases). This CDR3 is built from 15 residues. V shed 2 bases and J shed 1 base, with 8 bases lying between them. The germline CDR1 and CDR2 sequences are ENHRY and SYGVKD. The CDR3 reads CAISEIQGNTGELFF. The CDR3 region has the DNA TGTGCCATCAGTGAGATCCAGGGGAACACCGGGGAGCTGTTTTTT.